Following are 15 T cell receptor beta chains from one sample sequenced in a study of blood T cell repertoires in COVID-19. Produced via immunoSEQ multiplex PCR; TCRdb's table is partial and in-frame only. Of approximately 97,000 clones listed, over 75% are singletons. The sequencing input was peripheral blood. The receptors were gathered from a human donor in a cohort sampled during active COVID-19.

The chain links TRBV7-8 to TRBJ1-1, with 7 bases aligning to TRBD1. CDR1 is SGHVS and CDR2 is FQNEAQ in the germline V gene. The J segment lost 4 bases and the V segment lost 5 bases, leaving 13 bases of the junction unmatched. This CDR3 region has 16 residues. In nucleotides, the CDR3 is TGTGCCAGCAGCCAAAACCGACAGGGCATGGGCACTGAAGCTTTCTTT. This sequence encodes CASSQNRQGMGTEAFF.

CDR3 sequence reads: CASSWVAPSVTDTQYF. The CDR3 nucleotides read TGTGCCAGCAGTTGGGTAGCGCCCTCCGTCACAGATACGCAGTATTTT. The chain links TRBV28 to TRBJ2-3, with D perhaps TRBD2 (5 bases). This CDR3 spans 16 amino acids. V was trimmed by 4 bases and J by 2 bases, leaving 16 bases between them. Germline V gene data show CDR1 as MDHEN and CDR2 as SYDVKM. The whole variable domain, filled in from reference TRBV28 and TRBJ2-3, reads DVKVTQSSRYLVKRTGEKVFLECVQDMDHENMFWYRQDPGLGLRLIYFSYDVKMKEKGDIPEGYSVSREKKERFSLILESASTNQTSMYLCASSWVAPSVTDTQYFGPGTRLTVL.

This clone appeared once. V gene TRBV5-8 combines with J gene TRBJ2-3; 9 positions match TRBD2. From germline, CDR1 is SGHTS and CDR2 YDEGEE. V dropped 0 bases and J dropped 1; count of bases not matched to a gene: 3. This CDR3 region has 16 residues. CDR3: CASSLGSGSGTDTQYF. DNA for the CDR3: TGTGCCAGCAGCTTGGGTAGCGGGAGTGGCACAGATACGCAGTATTTT.

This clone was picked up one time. In DNA, the CDR3 is TGTGCCAGCAGCTTATTTGGTCAGGGGGACGAAAAACTGTTTTTT. This sequence encodes CASSLFGQGDEKLFF. The rearrangement links TRBV7-9 to TRBJ1-4; 7 bases are a match to TRBD1. Germline CDR1 reads SEHNR; CDR2 reads FQNEAQ (reference sequence). This CDR3 contains 15 residues. V dropped 2 bases and J dropped 8; count of bases not matched to a gene: 8. Complete variable domain (other parts from reference TRBV7-9 and TRBJ1-4): DTGVSQNPRHKITKRGQNVTFRCDPISEHNRLYWYRQTLGQGPEFLTYFQNEAQLEKSRLLSDRFSAERPKGSFSTLEIQRTEQGDSAMYLCASSLFGQGDEKLFFGSGTQLSVL.

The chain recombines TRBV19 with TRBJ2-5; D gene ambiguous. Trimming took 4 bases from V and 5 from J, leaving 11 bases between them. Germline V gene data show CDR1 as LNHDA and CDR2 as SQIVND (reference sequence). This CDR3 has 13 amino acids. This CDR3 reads CASSTPVRETQYF. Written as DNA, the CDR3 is TGTGCCAGTAGTACCCCCGTCCGGGAGACCCAGTACTTC.

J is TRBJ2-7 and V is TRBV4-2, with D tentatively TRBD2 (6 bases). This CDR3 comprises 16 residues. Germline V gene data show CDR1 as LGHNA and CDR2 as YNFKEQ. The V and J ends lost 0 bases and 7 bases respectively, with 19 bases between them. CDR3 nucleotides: TGTGCCAGCAGCCAAGAGTTCTTCACGGGAGTGAAGGAGCAGTACTTC. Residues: CASSQEFFTGVKEQYF.

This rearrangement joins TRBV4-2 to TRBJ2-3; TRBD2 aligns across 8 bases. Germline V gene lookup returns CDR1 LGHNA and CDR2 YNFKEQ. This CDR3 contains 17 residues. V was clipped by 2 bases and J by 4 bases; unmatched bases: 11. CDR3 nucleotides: TGTGCCAGCAGCCAAAGTGACGGGAGGGACCCGGCAGATACGCAGTATTTT. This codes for CASSQSDGRDPADTQYF.

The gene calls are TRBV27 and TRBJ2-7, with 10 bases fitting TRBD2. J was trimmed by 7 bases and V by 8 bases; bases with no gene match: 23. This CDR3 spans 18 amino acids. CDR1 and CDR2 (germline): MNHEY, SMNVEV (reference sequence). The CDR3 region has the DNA TGTGCCAGCTCGGTAGGGTTTATAGCGGGAGGTCCCCTTAGAGAGCAGTACTTC. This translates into CASSVGFIAGGPLREQYF.

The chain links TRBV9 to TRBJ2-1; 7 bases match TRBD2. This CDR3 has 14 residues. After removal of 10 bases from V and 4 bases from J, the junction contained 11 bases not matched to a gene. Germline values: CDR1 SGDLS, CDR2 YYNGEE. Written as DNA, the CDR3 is TGTGCCTCGGGAGGTAGCGGCCCATACAATGAGCAGTTCTTC. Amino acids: CASGGSGPYNEQFF.

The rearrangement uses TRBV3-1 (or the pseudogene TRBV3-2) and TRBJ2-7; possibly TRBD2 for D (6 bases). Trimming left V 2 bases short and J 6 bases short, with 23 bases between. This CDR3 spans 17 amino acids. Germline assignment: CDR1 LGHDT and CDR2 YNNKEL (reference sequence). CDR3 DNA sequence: TGTGCCAGCAGCCAATTACTTTATCCGACTAGGGCGGGCGAGCAGTACTTC. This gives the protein CASSQLLYPTRAGEQYF.

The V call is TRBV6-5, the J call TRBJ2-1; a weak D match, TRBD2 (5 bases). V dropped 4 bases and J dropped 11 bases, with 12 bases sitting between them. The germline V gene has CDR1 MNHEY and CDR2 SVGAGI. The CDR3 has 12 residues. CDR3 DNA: TGTGCCAGCAGTTCCCCGGGATCGAAGCAGTTCTTC. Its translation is CASSSPGSKQFF.

CDR3 nucleotides: TGTGCCAGCAGTAAAGGGACAGGTGTTGTATATGGCTACACCTTC. Its translation is CASSKGTGVVYGYTF. The chain employs TRBV27 and TRBJ1-2; 8 bases line up with TRBD1. The length of the CDR3 is 15 residues. The junction had 10 bases not matched to a gene; V was cut back by 5 bases and J by 5 bases. Germline V gene data show CDR1 as MNHEY and CDR2 as SMNVEV (reference sequence).

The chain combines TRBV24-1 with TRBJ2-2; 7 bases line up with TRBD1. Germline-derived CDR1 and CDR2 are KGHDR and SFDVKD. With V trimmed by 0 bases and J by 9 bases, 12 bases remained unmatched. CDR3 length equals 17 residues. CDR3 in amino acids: CATSDLDRALGSRELFF. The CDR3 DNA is TGTGCCACCAGTGATTTGGACAGGGCTCTTGGCTCCAGGGAGCTGTTTTTT.

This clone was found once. CDR3 sequence: CASSPDSASGANVLTF. The CDR3 coding sequence is TGTGCCAGCAGCCCGGACAGTGCCTCTGGGGCCAACGTCCTGACTTTC. The J gene is TRBJ2-6, the V gene TRBV7-3; a weak D match, TRBD1 (6 bases). This CDR3 has 16 amino acids. CDR1 and CDR2 (germline): SGHTA, FQGTGA. The V end lost 5 bases, the J end lost 0 bases, and 11 bases lay between the germline ends.

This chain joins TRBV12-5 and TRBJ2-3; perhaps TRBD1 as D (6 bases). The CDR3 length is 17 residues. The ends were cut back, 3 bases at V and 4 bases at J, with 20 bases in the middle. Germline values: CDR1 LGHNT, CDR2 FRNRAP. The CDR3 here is CASGFTPWIGGSDTQYF. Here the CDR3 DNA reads TGTGCTAGTGGTTTCACACCCTGGATAGGGGGTTCAGATACGCAGTATTTT.